This T cell receptor beta chain stems from a study of T cell responses to AZD1222 COVID-19 vaccine. General study results and limits: At study baseline, merely five or six AZD1222 recipients were seropositive. The study reported that nearly half of spike-specific TCRs target unmutated variant regions.

Measured with immunoSEQ multiplex PCR; TCRdb has only the in-frame clones, and not every one. The table records 150,000 to 200,000 clones, 92% of them present only once. The V gene's germline CDR1 is LGHNT and CDR2 FRNRAP. V was pared by 6 bases and J by 7 bases, with 5 bases of the junction left unmatched. This CDR3 has 12 amino acids. In the case of this clone: Its antigen is not known.

Analyses pooled second doses at about 4 or about 12 weeks. Specimen: peripheral blood, collected 28 days after the second AZD1222 dose. The chain combines TRBV12-5 with TRBJ1-2; 7 nucleotides match TRBD1. The sequence came from an adult who received the AZD1222 COVID-19 vaccine. CDR3 sequence (DNA): TGTGCTAGTGGCTTACAGGGGTCTGGCTACACCTTC. Its translation is CASGLQGSGYTF.